This T cell receptor beta chain appears in the sequencing data of a study of cytomegalovirus exposure and HLA in healthy donors. Use of 60 Vbeta and 13 Jbeta primers characterized the PCR. Assay: immunoSEQ multiplex PCR; the TCRdb copy retains only in-frame clones and omits some. The data contain 150,000 to 170,000 clones, 70% to 90% of them singletons. With V trimmed by 5 bases and J by 2 bases, 5 bases remained unmatched. CDR1 and CDR2 (germline): MGHRA, YSYEKL. This CDR3 has 15 amino acids. The TCR originated in a woman between 40 and 50 years old in good health and CMV-seropositive. Input material: PBMCs. The chain carries TRBV4-1 and TRBJ2-7; 11 bases are shared with TRBD2. Here the CDR3 reads CASSIGTSGTYEQYF. DNA for the CDR3: TGCGCCAGCAGCATCGGGACTAGCGGAACCTACGAGCAGTACTTC.